This T cell receptor beta chain was sequenced in a study of Graves' ophthalmopathy and Graves' hyperthyroidism. Sampling approximately 10 ml of fresh peripheral blood provided the PBMCs. This CDR3 has 15 amino acids. Germline values: CDR1 SGHVS, CDR2 FQNEAQ. Deletions cut 5 bases from V and 0 bases from J, with 13 bases between. Study-level results: The model forecast ophthalmopathy progression, reaching 60% to 71% sensitivity and around 72% specificity. Detection in blood was also observed for most expanded thyroid clonotypes above 0.001 frequency.

This clonotype has ten or more counts. Its antigen is as yet unknown. As the template, RNA transcripts were used to amplify TCR beta CDR3 regions. HTBI primers were used in a first-round RT-PCR, which preceded a second-round multiplex PCR. TCRdb re-called the multiplex PCR reads with MiXCR, one entry per CDR3 protein. Here the sample spans 350,000 to 400,000 distinct CDR3 sequences, 15% being singletons. The origin of this receptor is a woman under 30 with stable Graves' hyperthyroidism. Material: peripheral blood. The chain has TRBV7-8 and TRBJ1-1; D perhaps matches TRBD1 (5 bases). The CDR3 sequence: CASSALDIMNTEAFF. The CDR3 DNA follows: TGTGCCAGCAGCGCCTTGGACATAATGAACACTGAAGCTTTCTTT.